This T cell receptor beta chain is from a study of blood T cell repertoires in COVID-19. Study-level information: The origin of the acute and convalescent COVID-19 samples was the United States, Italy and Spain. PBMCs, B-cell-depleted T cells, or T cells were the source of the cDNA or gDNA that made up the material.

This clone was detected only a few times. In the original processing: Researchers report that nucleated cell counts were estimated from reference gene primer amplification. Produced via immunoSEQ multiplex PCR; TCRdb's table is partial and in-frame only. That table furnishes V, J and clone size, whereas the DNA furnished D and trimming. The repertoire holds about 44,000 clones, approximately 89% seen once, with approximately 1.3% in the top ten. This CDR3 spans 14 amino acids. The germline V and J ends were trimmed by 0 bases and 1 base, with 6 bases remaining between them. Germline CDR1 MNHNS, CDR2 SASEGT.

This receptor was obtained from a woman aged 35 to 49 with acute or convalescent COVID-19. Source material: peripheral blood. The V call is TRBV6-1, the J call TRBJ2-5; unclear D gene. CDR3: CASSEALSQETQYF. In DNA form, the CDR3 reads TGTGCCAGCAGTGAAGCTCTCAGCCAAGAGACCCAGTACTTC.